Listed here are 28 T cell receptor beta chains from one sample, sequenced in a study of T cell repertoires in cytomegalovirus infection. TCRdb re-called the reads with MiXCR, one entry per CDR3 protein. This table holds a few hundred thousand distinct CDR3 sequences, 17% found once. The sequenced sample consisted of PBMCs. These receptors were obtained from a human donor in good health (CMV status not recorded). Some clones in this sample may be carry-over from other donors' samples.

Remarks on this clonotype: A much bigger clone sits one base away, suggesting this may be a read error. The chain has TRBV12-3 or TRBV12-4 and TRBJ2-2; D may be TRBD1 (6 bases). CDR3 length: 15 residues. Trimming shortened V by 4 bases and J by 7 bases, and 16 bases separated the two germline ends. DNA for the CDR3: TGTGCCAGCAGTTACCACCAGGGGTCCATCGGGGAGCTGTTTTTT. Translating it yields CASSYHQGSIGELFF.

Ten or more counts support this clonotype. V is TRBV7-2 and J is TRBJ1-2, with 9 positions matching TRBD1. This CDR3 contains 14 residues. Germline V gives CDR1 SGHTA, CDR2 FQGNSA. The V gene end was trimmed by 4 bases and the J gene end by 3 bases; junction bases not matched to a gene: 3. This chain's CDR3 is CASSSWTGDYGYTF. The CDR3, as DNA: TGTGCCAGCAGCTCCTGGACAGGGGACTATGGCTACACCTTC.

This clonotype was recorded a few times. This sequence joins TRBV27 and TRBJ2-7; D is tentatively TRBD1 or TRBD2 (5 bases each). The CDR3 totals 15 residues. The V end lost 5 bases, the J end lost 7 bases, and 21 bases lay between the germline ends. Germline CDR1 and CDR2: MNHEY and SMNVEV (reference sequence). For the CDR3, the DNA is TGTGCCAGCAGTGCTGGGAGAGTTGAGGGGCGGGAGCAGTACTTC. This encodes CASSAGRVEGREQYF.

The genes are TRBV9 and TRBJ2-1; the match to TRBD1 covers 10 bases. V lost 3 bases and J lost 1; bases outside the gene matches: 13. Per germline, CDR1 SGDLS and CDR2 YYNGEE. The CDR3 has 19 residues. CDR3 nucleotide sequence: TGTGCCAGCAGCGGAGAACACAAACGACAGGGGGCTTCCTACAATGAGCAGTTCTTC. It encodes CASSGEHKRQGASYNEQFF.

This clonotype was recorded at least ten times. This chain links TRBV7-2 with TRBJ1-2; D uncertain. The germline CDR1 and CDR2 sequences are SGHTA and FQGNSA. V shed 1 base and J shed 5 bases, with 14 bases lying between them. This CDR3 is 15 amino acids long. CDR3 region: CASSLVVGEEYGYTF. CDR3 DNA sequence: TGTGCCAGCAGCTTAGTGGTTGGGGAAGAGTATGGCTACACCTTC. Drawing the rest from reference TRBV7-2 and TRBJ1-2, the complete variable domain is GAGVSQSPSNKVTEKGKDVELRCDPISGHTALYWYRQSLGQGLEFLIYFQGNSAPDKSGLPSDRFSAERTGGSVSTLTIQRTQQEDSAVYLCASSLVVGEEYGYTFGSGTRLTVV.

The chain couples TRBV12-3 or TRBV12-4 to TRBJ1-4, with D maybe TRBD1 (6 bases). Deletions cut 5 bases from V and 8 bases from J, with 12 bases between. This CDR3 is built from 13 residues. The CDR3 sequence is CASSQQGWEKLFF. CDR3 bases: TGTGCCAGCAGTCAACAGGGTTGGGAAAAACTGTTTTTT.

The chain links TRBV5-1 to TRBJ1-1; TRBD1 matches 10 bases. The germline V gene encodes CDR1 SGHRS and CDR2 YFSETQ. Trimming cost V 3 bases and J 3 bases; bases outside gene matches: 8. The CDR3 sequence is 16 residues long. The CDR3 DNA sequence: TGCGCCAGCAGCTCCACCTGGGACAGGGGTTACACTGAAGCTTTCTTT. Amino acids: CASSSTWDRGYTEAFF.

This clonotype was detected many times. V gene TRBV7-6 combines with J gene TRBJ2-2, with D possibly matching TRBD2 (5 bases). This CDR3 is built from 13 residues. Per germline, CDR1 SGHVS and CDR2 FNYEAQ. Trimming removed 3 bases from V and 5 bases from J, with 7 bases in between. CDR3 in amino acids: CASSFGETGELFF. The CDR3 DNA is TGTGCCAGCAGCTTCGGGGAAACCGGGGAGCTGTTTTTT.

This chain links TRBV19 with TRBJ1-2; 11 bases align to TRBD1. Trimming removed 6 bases from V and 5 bases from J; junction bases left unmatched: 8. CDR3 length equals 15 residues. Germline V gives CDR1 LNHDA, CDR2 SQIVND (reference sequence). CDR3: CASSMGQGVSYGYTF. CDR3 nucleotides: TGTGCCAGTAGCATGGGACAGGGGGTCTCATATGGCTACACCTTC.

There are a few counts of this clonotype. The chain joins TRBV6-2 or TRBV6-3 to TRBJ2-3, with D maybe TRBD1 (7 bases). Germline V lookup: CDR1 MNHEY, CDR2 SVGEGT. This CDR3 contains 16 residues. The V and J ends lost 3 bases and 2 bases respectively, with 15 bases between them. The CDR3 DNA is TGTGCCAGCAGTTATGGGGCCAGGGGGGTCACAGATACGCAGTATTTT. Amino acid sequence: CASSYGARGVTDTQYF.

V and J are TRBV15 and TRBJ1-6; 9 nucleotides agree with TRBD1. With 0 bases clipped from V and 7 bases from J, the junction kept 4 bases outside the gene matches. Germline V CDR1 and CDR2: LNHNV, YYDKDF (reference sequence). CDR3 size: 16 residues. CDR3 coding DNA: TGTGCCACCAGCAGAGATCGGACAGGGGAGAATTCACCCCTCCACTTT. Translating gives CATSRDRTGENSPLHF.

Worth noting for this clonotype: A much bigger clone sits one base away, suggesting this may be a read error. The DNA for the CDR3 is TGTGCCAGCAGGCCGGGGGAAAGAATTAGCAATCAGCCCCAGCATTTT. It specifies CASRPGERISNQPQHF. V and J are TRBV12-3 or TRBV12-4 and TRBJ1-5; weak D call: TRBD1 (5 bases). This CDR3 has 16 residues. Trimming shortened V by 6 bases and J by 0 bases, and 15 bases separated the two germline ends.

This clonotype was seen repeatedly, ten times or more. This chain links TRBV12-3 or TRBV12-4 with TRBJ1-2; a possible D gene is TRBD1 (5 bases). V was cut by 2 bases and J by 4 bases, with 8 bases left in between. The CDR3 has 13 amino acids. The CDR3 DNA reads as TGTGCCAGCAGTTTACAGGGTTCCTATGGCTACACCTTC. As protein: CASSLQGSYGYTF.

The chain uses TRBV2 and TRBJ1-1; D is possibly TRBD1 (5 bases). The germline V gene has CDR1 SNHLY and CDR2 FYNNEI. The CDR3 sequence is 14 residues long. Trimming removed 6 bases at V and 2 bases at J, with 13 bases between. As DNA, the CDR3 is TGTGCCAGCAGAGCGACAGCTCTTAACACTGAAGCTTTCTTT. Protein sequence: CASRATALNTEAFF.

There are a few counts of this clonotype. Here the CDR3 DNA reads TGCGCCAGCAGCCTCCTAGGGCGGGGTTTTAGCAATCAGCCCCAGCATTTT. This encodes CASSLLGRGFSNQPQHF. J is TRBJ1-5 and V is TRBV4-1, with D unclear. V lost 4 bases, J lost 0 bases, and 16 bases lay in between. This CDR3 has 17 residues. In germline, CDR1 is MGHRA, CDR2 YSYEKL.

This clonotype was observed many times. The chain couples TRBV6-1 to TRBJ2-7; 10 positions match TRBD1. The CDR3 is made up of 14 amino acids. Germline CDR1 MNHNS, CDR2 SASEGT. J was trimmed by 5 bases and V by 5 bases; bases with no gene match: 6. CDR3 sequence reads: CASSSTGQGNEQYF. In nucleotides, the CDR3 is TGTGCCAGCAGTTCCACGGGACAGGGGAACGAGCAGTACTTC.

The chain joins TRBV28 to TRBJ2-3, with a weak D call TRBD2 (6 bases). The CDR3 sequence is 15 residues long. Trimming took 6 bases from V and 0 from J, leaving 13 bases between them. Germline assignment: CDR1 MDHEN and CDR2 SYDVKM. This CDR3 is CASSLGGPSTDTQYF. CDR3 coding DNA: TGTGCCAGCAGCCTGGGGGGTCCTAGCACAGATACGCAGTATTTT.

This clonotype was recorded at least ten times. The rearrangement links TRBV12-3 or TRBV12-4 to TRBJ1-6, with TRBD1 matching over 8 bases. The CDR3 consists of 16 residues. The junction had 10 bases not matched to a gene; V was cut back by 3 bases and J by 9 bases. CDR3 in DNA: TGTGCCAGCAGTTTTTACCCCGGGACAGGAGGTTCACCCCTCCACTTT. Protein product: CASSFYPGTGGSPLHF.

CDR3 sequence: CASSLGAGSYGYTF. CDR3 nucleotides: TGTGCCAGCAGTTTAGGGGCCGGCTCCTATGGCTACACCTTC. This sequence joins TRBV12-3 or TRBV12-4 and TRBJ1-2; D unresolved. Between the trimmed V and J ends, which lost 1 base and 4 bases, there was a span of 10 bases. CDR3 size: 14 residues.

This clonotype showed up many times. V is TRBV12-3 or TRBV12-4 and J is TRBJ2-4; D gene unclear. V lost 7 bases, J lost 8 bases, and 15 bases lay in between. The CDR3 consists of 13 residues. The CDR3 DNA sequence: TGTGCCAGCACCTCTGACGGTTATGACATTCAGTACTTC. It is translated as CASTSDGYDIQYF.

The chain combines TRBV5-6 with TRBJ2-1; no reliable D call. The V gene's germline CDR1 is SGHDT and CDR2 YYEEEE. The CDR3 consists of 16 residues. V lost 2 bases and J 5 bases, leaving 17 bases between the germline ends. The CDR3 reads CASSFEAGSYHNEQFF. CDR3 in DNA: TGTGCCAGCAGCTTTGAGGCTGGTAGCTACCACAATGAGCAGTTCTTC.

This clonotype has a handful of counts. This rearrangement joins TRBV28 to TRBJ1-4; 10 nucleotides align to TRBD1. The CDR3 spans 16 residues. Germline CDR1 and CDR2: MDHEN and SYDVKM. The V segment lost 0 bases and the J segment 8 bases; nucleotides outside the gene matches: 6. Here the CDR3 reads CASSLWGTGEREKLFF. The CDR3 region has the DNA TGTGCCAGCAGTTTATGGGGGACAGGGGAAAGAGAAAAACTGTTTTTT.

The V call is TRBV7-1, the J call TRBJ1-1, with TRBD1 matching 10 bases. TRBV7-1 carries the ORF label, with uncertain function. V lost 5 bases and J lost 6; bases outside the gene matches: 6. The CDR3 contains 14 residues. CDR3 coding DNA: TGTGCCAGCAGCCCCTGGACAGGGGGGTCTGAAGCTTTCTTT. It yields the protein CASSPWTGGSEAFF.

This clonotype has ten or more counts. The rearrangement links TRBV27 to TRBJ1-6; D gene uncertain. This CDR3 has 14 residues. The V and J ends lost 6 bases and 7 bases respectively, with 13 bases between them. CDR1 MNHEY and CDR2 SMNVEV come from the germline V gene (reference sequence). The CDR3, as DNA: TGTGCCAGCAGCCCCGGACGGCTGAATTCACCCCTCCACTTT. Protein sequence: CASSPGRLNSPLHF.

The chain employs TRBV20-1 and TRBJ1-1, with 8 bases lining up with TRBD1. The germline V gene encodes CDR1 DFQATT and CDR2 SNEGSKA (reference sequence). CDR3 length: 15 residues. The trim removed 2 bases at V and 1 base at J, leaving 6 bases unmatched. The CDR3 sequence: CSARNDRGWNTEAFF. CDR3 nucleotides: TGCAGTGCTAGAAACGACAGGGGCTGGAACACTGAAGCTTTCTTT.

There are a few counts of this clonotype. The chain uses TRBV24-1 and TRBJ2-1, with TRBD1 identical over 7 bases. Germline V lookup: CDR1 KGHDR, CDR2 SFDVKD. The CDR3 spans 12 residues. V trimming: 6 bases; J trimming: 9 bases; junction bases outside the gene matches: 4. CDR3: CATSKQGPEQFF. Written as DNA, the CDR3 is TGTGCCACCAGTAAACAGGGGCCTGAGCAGTTCTTC.

CDR3 DNA sequence: TGTGCCAGCAGCCCGCGACAGGGGGCAAGCACCGGGGAGCTGTTTTTT. Amino acid sequence: CASSPRQGASTGELFF. The chain employs TRBV5-4 and TRBJ2-2; 10 bases fit TRBD1. V dropped 4 bases and J dropped 4; count of bases not matched to a gene: 7. The V gene's germline CDR1 is SGHNT and CDR2 YYREEE (reference sequence). The CDR3 covers 16 residues.

This clonotype was seen repeatedly, ten times or more. V gene TRBV12-3 or TRBV12-4 combines with J gene TRBJ1-2, with D perhaps matching TRBD1 (6 bases). The V end lost 5 bases, the J end lost 4 bases, and 11 bases lay between the germline ends. There are 13 residues in the CDR3. In nucleotides, the CDR3 is TGTGCCAGCAGTGAACAGGGTTCCTATGGCTACACCTTC. This translates into CASSEQGSYGYTF.